The entry below gives a single TCR beta chain sequence along with its context. Its antigen target is currently unknown. No base qualities exist here, and no much larger clone lies one base off it. The germline V gene encodes CDR1 WSHSY and CDR2 SAAADI. Cut back by 2 bases and 2 bases, the V and J ends lie 8 bases apart. The CDR3 goes from the cysteine to the phenylalanine over 14 residues. Only the CDR3 part of the read is kept: 42 bases, read in frame from the first base. RNA was extracted with the RNeasy kit and roughly 0.45 to 1 ug was reverse transcribed using random hexamers. TCR beta CDR3 regions were amplified with the immunoSEQ multiplex PCR assay covering 54 Vbeta and 13 Jbeta segments. To correct PCR amplification bias, a synthetic template baseline was used for both primer optimization and computational correction. The study's own analysis went as follows. Reads were annotated to V, D and J genes per IMGT and analyzed with immunoSEQ Analyzer, keeping only productive sequences. To calculate clonality, Shannon entropy was normalized by log2 of the number of productive unique sequences and then subtracted from one. For each patient and control, public and private clones were evaluated among the 100 most prevalent clones. Clones were defined as Susac-specific when absent from the healthy and MS cohorts, from roughly 1,100 published viral clones and from other ImmuneACCESS disease sequences. Using fastp trimming at Q25 and MiXCR clonotype assembly, TCRdb reanalyzed the public sequencing data and kept in-frame beta chains. Each CDR3 protein appears once, grouped with its most common genes and DNA. The V and J calls come from TCRdb's annotation, not from the publication. This sample holds fewer than 200,000 distinct CDR3 sequences; roughly 94% were observed only once. Clones ranked in the top ten supply 0.1% to 0.13% of the sample.

High-throughput TCR beta sequencing profiled peripheral blood CD8+ and CD4+ T cells from healthy donors, Susac syndrome patients and multiple sclerosis patients. The Susac syndrome patients fulfilled recently defined diagnostic criteria for definite or probable disease. Bulk CD8+ and CD4+ T cells were purified magnetically by negative isolation, whereas CD8+ TEMRA cells were enriched by FACS. Blood was collected in EDTA tubes and processed within 24 hours, with PBMCs isolated through density gradient centrifugation. PBMCs destined for TCR sequencing were cryopreserved in liquid nitrogen and later thawed in a 37 °C water bath. The sorted or isolated CD4+, CD8+ and CD8+ TEMRA cells had a purity of 90% or higher. The data derive from a study of CD8 T cells in Susac syndrome (dated by TCRdb to about 2019). With respect to the entire study: Among the Susac syndrome patients who were sequenced, clinically active disease was present in about six and clinical remission was observed in under ten. At blood withdrawal, Susac syndrome patients were therapy-naive, treated with corticosteroids (with IVIg additionally given to some), or treated with IVIg alone. Repertoire sequencing was used to test whether CD8+ T cell activation and differentiation in Susac syndrome was antigen driven.

Findings and caveats that apply to the study as a whole: The number of individuals in the TCR sequencing and HLA analysis was recognized as being relatively small. No clonal expansion was detected in the CD4+ T cell repertoire of Susac syndrome patients.

The chain joins TRBV10-2 to TRBJ2-3; the D gene remains uncertain. What was sequenced was CD4+ T cells from PBMCs. This clonotype originated in a human donor with Susac syndrome. Read as DNA, the sequence is TGCGCCAGCAGTGAGGGACGGACCACAGATACGCAGTATTTT. Translated, it reads CASSEGRTTDTQYF.